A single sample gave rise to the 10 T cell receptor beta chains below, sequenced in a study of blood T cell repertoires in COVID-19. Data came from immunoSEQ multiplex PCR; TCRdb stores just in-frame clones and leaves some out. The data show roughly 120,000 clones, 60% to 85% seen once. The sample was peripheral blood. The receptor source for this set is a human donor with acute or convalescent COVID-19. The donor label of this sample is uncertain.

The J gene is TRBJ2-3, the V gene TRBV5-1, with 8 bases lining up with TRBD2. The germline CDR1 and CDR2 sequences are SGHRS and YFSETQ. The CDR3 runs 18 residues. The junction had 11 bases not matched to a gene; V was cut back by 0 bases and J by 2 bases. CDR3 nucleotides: TGCGCCAGCAGCTTGGCCTCCCCCCGGCGGGGGGTCACAGATACGCAGTATTTT. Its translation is CASSLASPRRGVTDTQYF.

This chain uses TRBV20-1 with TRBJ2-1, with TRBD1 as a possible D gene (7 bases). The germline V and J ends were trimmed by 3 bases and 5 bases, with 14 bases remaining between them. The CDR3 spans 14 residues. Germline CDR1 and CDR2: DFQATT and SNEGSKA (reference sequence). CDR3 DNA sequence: TGCAGTGCTAGTTTCAGGGGGAGGAACAATGAGCAGTTCTTC. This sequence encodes CSASFRGRNNEQFF.

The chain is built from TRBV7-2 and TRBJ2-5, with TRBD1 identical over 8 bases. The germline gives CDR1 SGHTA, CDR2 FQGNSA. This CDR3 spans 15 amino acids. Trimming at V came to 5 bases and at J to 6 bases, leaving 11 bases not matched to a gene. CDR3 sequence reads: CASSAALTGVKTQYF. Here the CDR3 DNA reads TGTGCCAGCAGCGCAGCTCTGACAGGGGTAAAGACCCAGTACTTC.

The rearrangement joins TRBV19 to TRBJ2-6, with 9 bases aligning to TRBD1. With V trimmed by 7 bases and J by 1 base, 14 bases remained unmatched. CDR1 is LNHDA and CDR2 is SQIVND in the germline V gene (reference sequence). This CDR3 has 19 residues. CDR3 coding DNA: TGTGCCAGTAACTCGAGAGGGGACAGGGCCCGATCTGGGGCCAACGTCCTGACTTTC. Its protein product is CASNSRGDRARSGANVLTF. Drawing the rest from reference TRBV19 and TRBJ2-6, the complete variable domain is DGGITQSPKYLFRKEGQNVTLSCEQNLNHDAMYWYRQDPGQGLRLIYYSQIVNDFQKGDIAEGYSVSREKKESFPLTVTSAQKNPTAFYLCASNSRGDRARSGANVLTFGAGSRLTVL.

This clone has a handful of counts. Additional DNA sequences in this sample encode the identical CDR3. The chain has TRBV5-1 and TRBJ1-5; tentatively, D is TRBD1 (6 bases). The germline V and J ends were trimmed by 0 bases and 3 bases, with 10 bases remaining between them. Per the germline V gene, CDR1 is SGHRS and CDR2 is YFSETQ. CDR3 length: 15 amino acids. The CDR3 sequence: CASSLDGQPNQPQHF. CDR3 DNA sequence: TGCGCCAGCAGCTTGGATGGACAGCCCAATCAGCCCCAGCATTTT.

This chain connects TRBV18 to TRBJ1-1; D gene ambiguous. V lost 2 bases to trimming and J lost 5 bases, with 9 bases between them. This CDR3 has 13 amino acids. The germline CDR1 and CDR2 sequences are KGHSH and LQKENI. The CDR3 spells CASSPSRGTEAFF. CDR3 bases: TGTGCCAGCTCACCATCTAGAGGTACTGAAGCTTTCTTT. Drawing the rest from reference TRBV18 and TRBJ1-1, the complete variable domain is NAGVMQNPRHLVRRRGQEARLRCSPMKGHSHVYWYRQLPEEGLKFMVYLQKENIIDESGMPKERFSAEFPKEGPSILRIQQVVRGDSAAYFCASSPSRGTEAFFGQGTRLTVV.

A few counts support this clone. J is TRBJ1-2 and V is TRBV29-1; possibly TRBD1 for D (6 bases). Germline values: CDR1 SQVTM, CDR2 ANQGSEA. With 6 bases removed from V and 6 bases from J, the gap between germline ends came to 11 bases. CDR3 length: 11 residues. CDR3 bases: TGCAGCGTGCACTCAGGGGATGGCTACACCTTC. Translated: CSVHSGDGYTF.

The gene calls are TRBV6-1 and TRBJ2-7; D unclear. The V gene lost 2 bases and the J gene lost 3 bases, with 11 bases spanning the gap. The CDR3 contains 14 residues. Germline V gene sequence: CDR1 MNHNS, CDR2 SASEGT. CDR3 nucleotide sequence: TGTGCCAGCAGTGAAAATCGTGGCAGCTACGAGCAGTACTTC. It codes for CASSENRGSYEQYF.

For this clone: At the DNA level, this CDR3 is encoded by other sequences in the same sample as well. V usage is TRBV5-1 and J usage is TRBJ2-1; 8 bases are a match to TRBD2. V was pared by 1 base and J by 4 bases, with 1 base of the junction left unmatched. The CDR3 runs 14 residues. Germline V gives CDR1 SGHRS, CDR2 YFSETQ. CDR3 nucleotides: TGCGCCAGCAGCTTGACGGGGGGGTACAATGAGCAGTTCTTC. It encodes CASSLTGGYNEQFF.

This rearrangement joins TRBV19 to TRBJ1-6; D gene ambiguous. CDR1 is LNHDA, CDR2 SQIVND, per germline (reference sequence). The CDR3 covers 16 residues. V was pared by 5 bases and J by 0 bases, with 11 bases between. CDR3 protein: CASSPLQSSYNSPLHF. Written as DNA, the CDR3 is TGTGCCAGTAGTCCCCTACAGAGCTCCTATAATTCACCCCTCCACTTT.